This T cell receptor beta chain was sequenced during a study of blood T cell repertoires in COVID-19. As for the study in general: COVID-19 samples collected from the United States, Italy and Spain covered acute and convalescent phases. Sample material is recorded as cDNA or gDNA derived from T cells, B-cell-depleted T cells, or PBMCs.

Per the original methods: Using reference gene primer amplification, nucleated cell counts were estimated. TCRdb's copy holds only in-frame clones and misses some; the assay was immunoSEQ multiplex PCR. That table furnishes V, J and clone size, whereas the DNA furnished D and trimming. The sample has fewer than 250,000 clones, less than 90% seen once; the top ten hold about 20%. This receptor was obtained from a human donor in a cohort sampled during active COVID-19. Specimen: peripheral blood.

CDR3 amino acids: CATSQQGAPEAFF. The CDR3 region has the DNA TGTGCCACCAGCCAACAGGGGGCTCCTGAAGCTTTCTTT. The J gene is TRBJ1-1, the V gene TRBV24-1, with 9 bases aligning to TRBD1. The CDR3 totals 13 residues. After removal of 7 bases from V and 6 bases from J, the junction contained 5 bases not matched to a gene. The germline CDR1 and CDR2 sequences are KGHDR and SFDVKD.